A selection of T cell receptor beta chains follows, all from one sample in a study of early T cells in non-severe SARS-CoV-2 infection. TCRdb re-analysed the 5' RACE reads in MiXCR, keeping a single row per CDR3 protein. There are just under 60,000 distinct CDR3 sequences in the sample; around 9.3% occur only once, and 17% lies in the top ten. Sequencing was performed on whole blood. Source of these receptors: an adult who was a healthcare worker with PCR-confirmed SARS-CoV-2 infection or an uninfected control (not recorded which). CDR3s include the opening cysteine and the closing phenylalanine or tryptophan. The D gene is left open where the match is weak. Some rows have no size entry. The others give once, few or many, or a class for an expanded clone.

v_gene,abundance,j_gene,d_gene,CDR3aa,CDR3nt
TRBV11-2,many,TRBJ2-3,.,CASSLGRSLRDTQYF,TGTGCCAGCAGCTTAGGGCGGAGCCTCCGAGATACGCAGTATTTT
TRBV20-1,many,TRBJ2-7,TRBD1,CSANPGQNYEQYF,TGCAGTGCTAATCCGGGACAGAATTACGAGCAGTACTTC
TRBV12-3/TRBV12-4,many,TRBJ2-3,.,CASSLGLGSTDTQYF,TGTGCCAGCAGTTTAGGTCTCGGGAGCACAGATACGCAGTATTTT
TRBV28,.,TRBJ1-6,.,CASRTRQWGGSPLHF,TGTGCCAGCAGAACCAGACAGTGGGGAGGATCACCCCTCCACTTT
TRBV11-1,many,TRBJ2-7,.,CASSFRQESYEQYF,TGTGCCAGCAGCTTTAGACAGGAATCCTACGAGCAGTACTTC
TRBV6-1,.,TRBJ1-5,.,CASNQVGNQPQHF,TGTGCCAGCAATCAGGTCGGCAATCAGCCCCAGCATTTT
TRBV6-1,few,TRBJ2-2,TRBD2,CASSPGLASGELFF,TGTGCCAGCAGTCCGGGACTAGCATCCGGGGAGCTGTTTTTT
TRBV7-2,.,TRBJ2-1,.,CASSSMSQRISNEQFF,TGTGCCAGCAGCTCGATGTCCCAGCGAATAAGTAATGAGCAGTTCTTC
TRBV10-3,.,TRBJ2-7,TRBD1,CAISPGTGTYEQYF,TGTGCCATCAGCCCCGGGACAGGGACCTACGAGCAGTACTTC
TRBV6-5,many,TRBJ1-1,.,CASSWTALTEAFF,TGTGCCAGCAGCTGGACAGCGCTCACTGAAGCTTTCTTT
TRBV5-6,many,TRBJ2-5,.,CASSVAETQYF,TGTGCCAGCAGCGTAGCGGAGACCCAGTACTTC
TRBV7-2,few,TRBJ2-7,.,CASKATGPAYEQYF,TGTGCCAGCAAAGCGACGGGGCCGGCCTACGAGCAGTACTTC
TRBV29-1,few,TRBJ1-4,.,CSVKAGTALTNEKLFF,TGCAGCGTTAAAGCAGGGACGGCCCTAACTAATGAAAAACTGTTTTTT
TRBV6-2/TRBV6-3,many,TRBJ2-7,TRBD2,CASSYSGLPGEQYF,TGTGCCAGCAGTTACTCGGGACTACCGGGCGAGCAGTACTTC
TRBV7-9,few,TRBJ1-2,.,CASSLDTSLHGYTF,TGTGCCAGCAGCTTAGATACAAGTTTACATGGCTACACCTTC
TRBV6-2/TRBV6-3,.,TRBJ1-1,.,CASSWNRLNTEAFF,TGTGCCAGCAGCTGGAACAGGCTCAACACTGAAGCTTTCTTT
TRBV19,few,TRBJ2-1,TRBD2,CASSTPSGSPYNEQFF,TGTGCCAGTAGTACCCCTAGCGGGAGCCCCTACAATGAGCAGTTCTTC